Listed below are T cell receptor beta chains from one sample, sequenced in a study of blood T cell repertoires in COVID-19. The table came from immunoSEQ multiplex PCR; TCRdb's copy has only in-frame clones and leaves some out. The sample holds 310,000 or so clones, 86% seen once. The specimen was peripheral blood. These receptors were taken from a woman aged 50 to 60 with acute or convalescent COVID-19. CDR3s include the opening cysteine and the closing phenylalanine or tryptophan. The order of the fields is V gene, J gene, CDR3 protein.

TRBV19	TRBJ1-1	CASSAAPSGGTEAFF
TRBV7-9	TRBJ2-6	CASSLASAGANVLTF
TRBV30	TRBJ1-2	CAWSVLGGYTF
TRBV28	TRBJ2-3	CASSPDISSTDTQYF
TRBV5-1	TRBJ1-1	CASSLLGPGWQGNTEAFF
TRBV12-3/TRBV12-4	TRBJ1-1	CASSFDQGAEAFF
TRBV7-2	TRBJ1-5	CASTSSPGLVQPQHF
TRBV20-1	TRBJ2-2	CSAKGAGELFF
TRBV9	TRBJ1-2	CASSRIQEGNYGYTF
TRBV6-5	TRBJ2-1	CASRPGLGGVDEQFF
TRBV6-6	TRBJ1-6	CASRRFDRILSDSPLHF
TRBV5-4	TRBJ2-3	CASSSGTSRDTQYF
TRBV25-1	TRBJ1-1	CASRAGKITEAFF
TRBV11-3	TRBJ1-4	CASSLDGGQEATNEKLFF
TRBV4-1	TRBJ2-7	CASSQVGLATHEQYF
TRBV3-1/TRBV3-2	TRBJ2-3	CASSQGKAGLSDTQYF
TRBV30	TRBJ2-2	CAWSPWTGGALDTGELFF
TRBV11-2	TRBJ2-3	CASSLVSLSGQGRRDTQYF
TRBV5-4	TRBJ2-3	CASSQAWSGTDTQYF
TRBV2	TRBJ2-7	CASSLSSGGSSYEQYF
TRBV12-5	TRBJ2-1	CASGLVLLGTGVGNEQFF
TRBV7-3	TRBJ1-3	CASSSPGHPHGNTIYF
TRBV6-1	TRBJ1-1	CASSEAQGTEAFF
TRBV27	TRBJ2-3	CASSSIPGVGTDTQYF
TRBV30	TRBJ2-3	CAWNSGDPSTQYF
TRBV27	TRBJ2-7	CASSVQGSGEQYF
TRBV19	TRBJ1-1	CASSIMGGQGTEAFF
TRBV5-1	TRBJ1-4	CASSPGQGNEKLFF
TRBV5-1	TRBJ2-5	CASSLGIQGSMRETQYF
TRBV5-1	TRBJ2-7	CASSSTGGAYEQYF
TRBV19	TRBJ2-7	CASSMGLAGGLYEQYF